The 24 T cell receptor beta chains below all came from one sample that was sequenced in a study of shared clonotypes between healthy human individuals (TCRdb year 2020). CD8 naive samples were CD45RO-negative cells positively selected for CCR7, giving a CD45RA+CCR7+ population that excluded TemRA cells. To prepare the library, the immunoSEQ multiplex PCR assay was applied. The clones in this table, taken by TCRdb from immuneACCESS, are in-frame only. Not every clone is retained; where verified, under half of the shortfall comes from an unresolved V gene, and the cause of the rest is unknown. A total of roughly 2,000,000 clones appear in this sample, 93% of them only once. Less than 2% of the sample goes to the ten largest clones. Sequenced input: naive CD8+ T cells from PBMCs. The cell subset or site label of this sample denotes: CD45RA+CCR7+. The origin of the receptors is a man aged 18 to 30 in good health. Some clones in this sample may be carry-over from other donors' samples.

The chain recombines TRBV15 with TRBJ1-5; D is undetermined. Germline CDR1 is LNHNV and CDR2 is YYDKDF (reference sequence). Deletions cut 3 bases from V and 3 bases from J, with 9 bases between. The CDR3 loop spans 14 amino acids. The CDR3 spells CATSSGLNNQPQHF. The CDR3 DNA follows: TGTGCCACCAGCAGTGGACTGAACAATCAGCCCCAGCATTTT.

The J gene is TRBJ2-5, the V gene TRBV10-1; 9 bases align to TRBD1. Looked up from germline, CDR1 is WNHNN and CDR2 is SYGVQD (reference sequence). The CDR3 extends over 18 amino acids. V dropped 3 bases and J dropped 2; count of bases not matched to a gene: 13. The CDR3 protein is CASSEVPSTDRGQETQYF. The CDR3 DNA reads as TGCGCCAGCAGTGAAGTACCTAGCACGGACAGGGGACAAGAGACCCAGTACTTC.

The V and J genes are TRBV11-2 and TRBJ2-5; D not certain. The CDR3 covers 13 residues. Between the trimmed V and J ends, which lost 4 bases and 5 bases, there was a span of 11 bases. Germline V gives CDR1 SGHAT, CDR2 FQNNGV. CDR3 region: CASSYLRRETQYF. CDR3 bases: TGTGCCAGCAGCTACCTACGTCGGGAGACCCAGTACTTC.

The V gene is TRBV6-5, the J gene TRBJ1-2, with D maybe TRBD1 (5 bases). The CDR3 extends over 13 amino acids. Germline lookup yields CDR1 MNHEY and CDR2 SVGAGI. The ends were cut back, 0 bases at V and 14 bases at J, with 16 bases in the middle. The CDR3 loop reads CASSYSSERGRTF. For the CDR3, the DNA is TGTGCCAGCAGTTACTCGAGTGAAAGGGGTAGGACCTTC.

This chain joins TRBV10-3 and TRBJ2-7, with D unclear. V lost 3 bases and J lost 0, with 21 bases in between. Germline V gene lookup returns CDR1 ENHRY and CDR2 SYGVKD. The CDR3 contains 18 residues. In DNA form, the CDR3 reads TGTGCCATCAGTGAAAGGCATCCCACTCCGAGAAACTCCTACGAGCAGTACTTC. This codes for CAISERHPTPRNSYEQYF.

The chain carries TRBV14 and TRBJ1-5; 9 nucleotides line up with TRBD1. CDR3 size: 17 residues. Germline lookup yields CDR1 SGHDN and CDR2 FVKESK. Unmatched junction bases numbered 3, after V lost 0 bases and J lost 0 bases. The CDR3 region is CASSQEDRGGSNQPQHF. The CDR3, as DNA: TGTGCCAGCAGCCAAGAGGACAGGGGCGGTAGCAATCAGCCCCAGCATTTT.

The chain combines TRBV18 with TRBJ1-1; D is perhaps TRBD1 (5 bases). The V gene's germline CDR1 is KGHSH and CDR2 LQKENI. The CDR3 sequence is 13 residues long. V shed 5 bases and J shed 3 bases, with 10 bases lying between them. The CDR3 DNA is TGTGCCAGCTCATCCGGGGGTTACACTGAAGCTTTCTTT. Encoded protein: CASSSGGYTEAFF.

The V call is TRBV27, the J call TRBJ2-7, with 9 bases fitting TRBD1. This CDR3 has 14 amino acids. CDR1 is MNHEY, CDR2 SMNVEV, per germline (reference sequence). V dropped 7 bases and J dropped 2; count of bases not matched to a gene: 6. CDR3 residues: CASKWGQGPYEQYF. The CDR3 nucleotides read TGTGCCAGCAAGTGGGGACAGGGCCCCTACGAGCAGTACTTC.

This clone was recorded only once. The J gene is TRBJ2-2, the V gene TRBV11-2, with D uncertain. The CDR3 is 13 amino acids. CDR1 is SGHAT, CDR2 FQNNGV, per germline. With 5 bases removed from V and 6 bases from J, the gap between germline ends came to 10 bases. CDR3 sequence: CASSQGRPGELFF. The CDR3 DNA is TGTGCCAGCAGCCAAGGACGGCCCGGGGAGCTGTTTTTT.

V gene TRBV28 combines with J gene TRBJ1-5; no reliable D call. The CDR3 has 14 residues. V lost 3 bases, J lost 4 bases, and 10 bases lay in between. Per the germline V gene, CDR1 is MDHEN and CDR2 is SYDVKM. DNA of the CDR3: TGTGCCAGCAGTTTCCAGGATGTGAATCAGCCCCAGCATTTT. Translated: CASSFQDVNQPQHF.

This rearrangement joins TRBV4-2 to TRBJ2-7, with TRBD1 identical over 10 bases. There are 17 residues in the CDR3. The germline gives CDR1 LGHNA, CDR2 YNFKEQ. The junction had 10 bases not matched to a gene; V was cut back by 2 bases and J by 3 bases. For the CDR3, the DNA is TGTGCCAGCAGCCAATTTGGGGGACAGGGGCCCCTCTACGAGCAGTACTTC. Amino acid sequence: CASSQFGGQGPLYEQYF.

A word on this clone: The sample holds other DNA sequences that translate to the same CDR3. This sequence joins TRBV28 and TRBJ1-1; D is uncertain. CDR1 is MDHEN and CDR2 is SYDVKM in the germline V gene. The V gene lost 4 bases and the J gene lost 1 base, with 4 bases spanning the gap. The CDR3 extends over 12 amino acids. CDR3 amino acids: CASSYRNTEAFF. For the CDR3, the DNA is TGTGCCAGCAGTTACAGGAACACTGAAGCTTTCTTT. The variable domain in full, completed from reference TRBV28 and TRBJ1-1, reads DVKVTQSSRYLVKRTGEKVFLECVQDMDHENMFWYRQDPGLGLRLIYFSYDVKMKEKGDIPEGYSVSREKKERFSLILESASTNQTSMYLCASSYRNTEAFFGQGTRLTVV.

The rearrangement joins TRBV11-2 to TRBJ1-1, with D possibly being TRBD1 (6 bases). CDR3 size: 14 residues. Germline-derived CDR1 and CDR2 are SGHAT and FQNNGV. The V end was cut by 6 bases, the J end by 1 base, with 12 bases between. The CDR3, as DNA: TGTGCCAGCAGTTCAGGGGCAACGAACACTGAAGCTTTCTTT. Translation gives CASSSGATNTEAFF.

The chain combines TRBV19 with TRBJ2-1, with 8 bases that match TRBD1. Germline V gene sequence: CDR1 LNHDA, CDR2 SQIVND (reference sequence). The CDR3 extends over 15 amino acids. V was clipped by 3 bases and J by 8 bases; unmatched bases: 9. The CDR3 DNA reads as TGTGCCAGTAGTATTTTGTCAGGGGGCGGCGATGAGCAGTTCTTC. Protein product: CASSILSGGGDEQFF.

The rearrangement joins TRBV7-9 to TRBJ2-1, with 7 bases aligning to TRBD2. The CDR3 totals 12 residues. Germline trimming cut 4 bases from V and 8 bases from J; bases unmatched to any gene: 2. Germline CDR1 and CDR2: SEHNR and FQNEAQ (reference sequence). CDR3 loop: CASSSRGDEQFF. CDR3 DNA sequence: TGTGCCAGCAGCTCTCGGGGGGATGAGCAGTTCTTC.

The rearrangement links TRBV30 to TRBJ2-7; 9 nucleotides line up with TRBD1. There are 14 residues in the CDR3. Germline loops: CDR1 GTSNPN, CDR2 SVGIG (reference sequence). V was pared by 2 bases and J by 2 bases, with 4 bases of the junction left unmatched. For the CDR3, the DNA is TGTGCCTGGAGTCCCCGACAGGGGGCCTACGAGCAGTACTTC. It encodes CAWSPRQGAYEQYF.

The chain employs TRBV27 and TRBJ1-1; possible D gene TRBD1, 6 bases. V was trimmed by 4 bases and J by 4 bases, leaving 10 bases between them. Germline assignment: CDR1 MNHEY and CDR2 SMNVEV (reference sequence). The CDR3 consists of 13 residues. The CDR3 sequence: CASSSTGFTEAFF. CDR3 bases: TGTGCCAGCAGTTCCACAGGGTTCACTGAAGCTTTCTTT.

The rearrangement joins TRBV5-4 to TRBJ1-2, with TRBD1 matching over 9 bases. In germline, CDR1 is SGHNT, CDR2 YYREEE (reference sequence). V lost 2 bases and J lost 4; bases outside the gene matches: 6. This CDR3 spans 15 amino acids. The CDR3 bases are TGTGCCAGCAGCTTAGGGACAGGGAAAGGCTATGGCTACACCTTC. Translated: CASSLGTGKGYGYTF.

CDR3 residues: CASSLLTSEQYF. In nucleotides, the CDR3 is TGTGCCAGCAGCTTGTTGACTAGCGAGCAGTACTTC. The V gene is TRBV5-4, the J gene TRBJ2-7, with a possible D match to TRBD2 (6 bases). CDR3 length: 12 amino acids. The V end lost 1 base, the J end lost 6 bases, and 8 bases lay between the germline ends. CDR1 and CDR2 (germline): SGHNT, YYREEE (reference sequence).

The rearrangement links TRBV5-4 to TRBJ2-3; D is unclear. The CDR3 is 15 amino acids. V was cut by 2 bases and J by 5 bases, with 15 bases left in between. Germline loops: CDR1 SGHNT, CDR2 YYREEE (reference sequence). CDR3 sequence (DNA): TGTGCCAGCAGCTTCCGGATAGGTATTGGAGATACGCAGTATTTT. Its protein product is CASSFRIGIGDTQYF.

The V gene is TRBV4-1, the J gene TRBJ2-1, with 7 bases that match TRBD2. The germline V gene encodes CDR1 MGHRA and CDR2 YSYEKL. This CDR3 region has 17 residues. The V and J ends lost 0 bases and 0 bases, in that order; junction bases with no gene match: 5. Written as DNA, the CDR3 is TGCGCCAGCAGCCAAGATGGCGGGAGAGGCTCCTACAATGAGCAGTTCTTC. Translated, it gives CASSQDGGRGSYNEQFF.

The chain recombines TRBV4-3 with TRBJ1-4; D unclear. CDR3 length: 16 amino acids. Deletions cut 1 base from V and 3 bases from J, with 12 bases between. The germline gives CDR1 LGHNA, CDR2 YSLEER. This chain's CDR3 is CASSQGRAAPNEKLFF. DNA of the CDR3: TGCGCCAGCAGCCAAGGGCGTGCAGCCCCTAATGAAAAACTGTTTTTT.

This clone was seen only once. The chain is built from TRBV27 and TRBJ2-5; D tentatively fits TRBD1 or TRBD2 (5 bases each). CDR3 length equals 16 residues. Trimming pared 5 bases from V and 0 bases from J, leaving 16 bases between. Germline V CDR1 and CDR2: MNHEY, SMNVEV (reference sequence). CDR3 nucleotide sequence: TGTGCCAGCAGTCCGAGGGGAGCGGCGTACCAAGAGACCCAGTACTTC. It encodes CASSPRGAAYQETQYF.

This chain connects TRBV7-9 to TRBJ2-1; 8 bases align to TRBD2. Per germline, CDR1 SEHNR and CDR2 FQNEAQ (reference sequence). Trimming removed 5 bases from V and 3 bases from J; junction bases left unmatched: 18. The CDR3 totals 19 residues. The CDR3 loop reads CASSHLYPKLAERYNEQFF. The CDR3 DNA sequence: TGTGCCAGCAGCCATTTATATCCCAAACTAGCGGAGCGCTACAATGAGCAGTTCTTC. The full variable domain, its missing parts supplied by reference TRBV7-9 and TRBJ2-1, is DTGVSQNPRHKITKRGQNVTFRCDPISEHNRLYWYRQTLGQGPEFLTYFQNEAQLEKSRLLSDRFSAERPKGSFSTLEIQRTEQGDSAMYLCASSHLYPKLAERYNEQFFGPGTRLTVL.